Listed below are T cell receptor beta chains from one sample, sequenced in a study of T cell responses to AZD1222 COVID-19 vaccine. Assay: immunoSEQ multiplex PCR; the TCRdb copy retains only in-frame clones and omits some. The repertoire has approximately 140,000 clones, about 90% of them found once; the top ten carry roughly 3.8%. The specimen comprised peripheral blood, sampled 28 days after the second AZD1222 dose. The source of these receptors is an adult who received the AZD1222 COVID-19 vaccine. The CDR3 runs from the conserved cysteine through the conserved F or W. The D gene is left open where the match is weak. Part of the rows lack a size; the others show once, few, many or a class for expanded clones.

V gene,clone size,J gene,D gene,CDR3 DNA,CDR3 protein
TRBV4-1,-,TRBJ2-3,-,TGCGCCAGCAGCCAAGGAATTGGCCAGGATACGCAGTATTTT,CASSQGIGQDTQYF
TRBV7-8,-,TRBJ1-1,-,TGTGCCAGCAGCTTCTCGGGCACTGAAGCTTTCTTT,CASSFSGTEAFF
TRBV29-1,once,TRBJ1-2,-,TGCAGCGTTCCGGACGACATGATAAACTACACCTTC,CSVPDDMINYTF
TRBV2,-,TRBJ2-4,-,TGTGCCAGCAACGAGGACGGTGGGTACGCCATTCAGTACTTC,CASNEDGGYAIQYF
TRBV5-1,-,TRBJ1-2,-,TGCGCCAGCAGCTTGGGGGCAGCGGAGCAGGGCTACACCTTC,CASSLGAAEQGYTF
TRBV2,-,TRBJ2-2,-,TGTGCCAGCAGTGAAGTTTCGGGATACGATGCCGGGGAGCTGTTTTTT,CASSEVSGYDAGELFF
TRBV3-1/TRBV3-2,-,TRBJ1-3,-,TGTGCCAGCAGCCAAGAACATGGGCTTGGGTCTAGCTCTGGAAACACCATATATTTT,CASSQEHGLGSSSGNTIYF
TRBV19,-,TRBJ1-3,-,TGTGCCAGTAGTCTATACGCAGGTGCTCGAAACACCATATATTTT,CASSLYAGARNTIYF
TRBV19,-,TRBJ1-6,-,TGTGCCAGTAATCCGACGGGACATTCACCCCTCCACTTT,CASNPTGHSPLHF
TRBV12-5,-,TRBJ1-4,-,TGTGCTAGTGGCTTCAGGGCACAGGAAAAACTGTTTTTT,CASGFRAQEKLFF
TRBV2,-,TRBJ2-1,-,TGTGCCAGCACCCCAGGGGACTCCTACAATGAGCAGTTCTTC,CASTPGDSYNEQFF
TRBV20-1,-,TRBJ2-3,-,TGCAGTGCCAGAATCGCAGATACGCAGTATTTT,CSARIADTQYF
TRBV6-5,-,TRBJ2-1,-,TGTGCCAGCAAAACCGGGGGAGGGGGTGAGCAGTTCTTC,CASKTGGGGEQFF
TRBV30,-,TRBJ1-1,-,TGTGCCTGGAAGTTTGGGCCGGGCAACACTGAAGCTTTCTTT,CAWKFGPGNTEAFF
TRBV14,-,TRBJ1-1,TRBD1,TGTGCCAGCAGCCAAGCTACAGGGGGGGCTGAAGCTTTCTTT,CASSQATGGAEAFF
TRBV24-1,-,TRBJ1-5,-,TGTGCCACCAGCGAATATAGCAATCAGCCCCAGCATTTT,CATSEYSNQPQHF
TRBV3-1/TRBV3-2,-,TRBJ2-1,-,TGTGCCAGCAGCCAAGTAGACTACAATGAGCAGTTCTTC,CASSQVDYNEQFF
TRBV18,-,TRBJ1-1,-,TGTGCCAGCTCACTTGTGACGACTGAAGCTTTCTTT,CASSLVTTEAFF
TRBV19,-,TRBJ2-2,-,TGTGCCAGTAGGGCGAGACAGAACACCGGGGAGCTGTTTTTT,CASRARQNTGELFF
TRBV7-3,-,TRBJ2-2,-,TGTGCCAGCAGCTTATCAGGTGCCGGGGAGCTGTTTTTT,CASSLSGAGELFF
TRBV6-5,-,TRBJ1-5,-,TGTGCCAGCGGACCGAGAACTACGACCCAGCCCCAGCATTTT,CASGPRTTTQPQHF
TRBV19,-,TRBJ1-6,-,TGTGCCAGTAGTACCACAGGAGTAGGAGGGGATTCACCCCTCCACTTT,CASSTTGVGGDSPLHF
TRBV19,-,TRBJ2-1,TRBD2,TGTGCCAGTAGTAATCGCGGGAGGGTTGATGGTGAGCAGTTCTTC,CASSNRGRVDGEQFF
TRBV27,once,TRBJ1-4,-,TGTGCCAGCAGTTTATCGTCCAGGAATAATGAAAAACTGTTTTTT,CASSLSSRNNEKLFF
TRBV7-2,once,TRBJ2-1,TRBD2,TGTGCCAGCACCCCGAGGACTAGCGGGAGGAATGAGCAGTTCTTC,CASTPRTSGRNEQFF
TRBV6-6,-,TRBJ1-1,TRBD1,TGTGCCAGCAGTTACGGACAGGGAGGGACTGAAGCTTTCTTT,CASSYGQGGTEAFF
TRBV30,-,TRBJ1-1,-,TGTGCCTGGAGTGGGGACATCCTTGTGACTGAAGCTTTCTTT,CAWSGDILVTEAFF
TRBV6-5,-,TRBJ2-1,-,TGTGCCAGCACTCCCCGGGGATGGAATGAGCAGTTCTTC,CASTPRGWNEQFF
TRBV10-3,-,TRBJ1-1,-,TGTGCCATCAGTGACCTTTTTGGGCCAACAGGGTTGGCTGAAGCTTTCTTT,CAISDLFGPTGLAEAFF
TRBV5-1,-,TRBJ2-3,-,TGCGCCAGCAGCGGAGTGCCCAGTGGTCGGACAGATACGCAGTATTTT,CASSGVPSGRTDTQYF
TRBV4-2,-,TRBJ1-4,TRBD1,TGTGCCAGCAGCCAAGCCGGGGACAGGGGAGGCGAAAAACTGTTTTTT,CASSQAGDRGGEKLFF
TRBV5-1,once,TRBJ2-1,-,TGCGCCAGCAGCTTGGTTCAGGGCAATGAGCAGTTCTTC,CASSLVQGNEQFF
TRBV6-6,-,TRBJ2-7,TRBD1,TGTGCCAGCAGTTCGGACAGGGTCTACGAGCAGTACTTC,CASSSDRVYEQYF
TRBV27,-,TRBJ1-2,TRBD1,TGTGCCAGCAGGGTGGCAGGGGGCAACTATGGCTACACCTTC,CASRVAGGNYGYTF
TRBV5-1,-,TRBJ1-2,-,TGCGCCAGCAGCTTGGAACGGAGAGCCTATGGCTACACCTTC,CASSLERRAYGYTF
TRBV30,-,TRBJ1-2,TRBD1,TGTGCCTGGAGTGTGACAGGGGAAGATGGCTACACCTTC,CAWSVTGEDGYTF
TRBV13,-,TRBJ1-1,-,TGTGCCAGCAGCTTAACTGGGACGGACACTGAAGCTTTCTTT,CASSLTGTDTEAFF
TRBV7-2,-,TRBJ2-1,TRBD2,TGTGCCAGCAGCAGGGACTACGCCTCCTACAATGAGCAGTTCTTC,CASSRDYASYNEQFF
TRBV7-9,-,TRBJ1-2,-,TGTGCCAGCAGCCCCCGGACAGCCCTCTATGGCTACACCTTC,CASSPRTALYGYTF
TRBV5-8,-,TRBJ1-4,TRBD1,TGTGCCAGCAGCTTGTTCGGTACAGGGGGGAATGAAAAACTGTTTTTT,CASSLFGTGGNEKLFF
TRBV19,-,TRBJ2-1,-,TGTGCCAGTGGAGACGGGGGCGAAAACAATGAGCAGTTCTTC,CASGDGGENNEQFF
TRBV19,-,TRBJ1-5,-,TGTGCCAGTAGTACCGGACAGTTCAATCAGCCCCAGCATTTT,CASSTGQFNQPQHF
TRBV24-1,-,TRBJ1-2,-,TGTGCCACCAGTGATCACGACGGTGGCTACACCTTC,CATSDHDGGYTF
TRBV12-5,-,TRBJ2-5,-,TGTGCTAGTGCCATTGCCCTCCAAGAGACCCAGTACTTC,CASAIALQETQYF
TRBV30,-,TRBJ2-3,-,TGTGCCTGGAGACAGGGTTCACCAGATACGCAGTATTTT,CAWRQGSPDTQYF
TRBV6-5,few,TRBJ2-2,-,TGTGCCAGCAGTTCGGGAGACACCGGGGAGCTGTTTTTT,CASSSGDTGELFF
TRBV5-8,-,TRBJ1-3,-,TGTGCCAGCAGCTTGGAAGGCACAGTCTGGGGCTCTGGAAACACCATATATTTT,CASSLEGTVWGSGNTIYF
TRBV3-1/TRBV3-2,-,TRBJ2-1,-,TGTGCCAGCAGCGTGGACTCCGAGGGTTATGAGCAGTTCTTC,CASSVDSEGYEQFF
TRBV5-5,once,TRBJ1-2,TRBD1,TGTGCCAGCAGCATCGGACAGGGGGTGGGCTATGGCTACACCTTC,CASSIGQGVGYGYTF
TRBV30,-,TRBJ1-1,-,TGTGCCTGGAACCTAGCCGCCCAGAGCCCAGGGGCTTTCTTT,CAWNLAAQSPGAFF
TRBV2,-,TRBJ1-1,TRBD1,TGTGCCAGCAGCGACCGGACAGGGGGTTGGGCTGAAGCTTTCTTT,CASSDRTGGWAEAFF
TRBV5-1,few,TRBJ2-5,-,TGCGCCAGCAGACACACGACAGGTCGGCAAGAGACCCAGTACTTC,CASRHTTGRQETQYF